The rows below give T cell receptor beta chains drawn from one sample of a study of response to subunit inactivated influenza vaccine. Each CDR3 protein is one row after TCRdb ran MiXCR on the RT-PCR reads. Of hundreds of thousands of distinct CDR3 sequences in the sample, under 9% were seen once. The input for sequencing was PBMCs from blood, taken about 23 months after vaccination. These TCRs come from a man in his fifties or sixties who received an inactivated influenza vaccine. Each CDR3 is given with its conserved first and last residue. The D gene is left open where the match is weak. The listing skips clone size in some rows; elsewhere it reads once, few, many or a size class.

j_gene,d_gene,abundance,v_gene,CDR3nt,CDR3aa
TRBJ2-2,.,.,TRBV5-1,TGCGCCAGCAGCATCCGGACGGCCTCGAACACCGGGGAGCTGTTTTTT,CASSIRTASNTGELFF
TRBJ1-5,TRBD1,few,TRBV20-1,TGCAGTGCTGGGACAGGGGGATTTCAGCCCCAGCATTTT,CSAGTGGFQPQHF
TRBJ1-2,.,few,TRBV5-1,TGCGCCAGCAGCCCGCTAGGACAGAACTATGGCTACACCTTC,CASSPLGQNYGYTF
TRBJ2-7,TRBD2,few,TRBV20-1,TGCAGTGCTTCCCGGACTAGCGGATCCTACGAGCAGTACTTC,CSASRTSGSYEQYF
TRBJ1-1,.,few,TRBV5-1,TGCGCCAGCAGCTTGGCCGTATCCCACACTGAAGCTTTCTTT,CASSLAVSHTEAFF
TRBJ2-5,TRBD2,many,TRBV12-3/TRBV12-4,TGTGCCAGCACTTTTAGCGGGAGGGAGGAGACCCAGTACTTC,CASTFSGREETQYF
TRBJ2-1,.,.,TRBV11-2,TGTGCCAGCAGCTTAGATCTCGGAGGGGTCAATGAGCAGTTCTTC,CASSLDLGGVNEQFF
TRBJ1-2,.,few,TRBV5-1,TGCGCCAGCAGCTTGGGGGGGAGCTCAACCTATGGCTACACCTTC,CASSLGGSSTYGYTF
TRBJ2-5,TRBD2,.,TRBV4-2,TGTGCCAGCAGCCAAGGCCTAGCGGGGGGGCTGGAGACCCAGTACTTC,CASSQGLAGGLETQYF
TRBJ1-5,.,.,TRBV11-2,TGTGCCAGCAGCTTAGATGCGGGGGGCGGAGTGGAACAGCCCCAGCATTTT,CASSLDAGGGVEQPQHF
TRBJ2-5,TRBD1,many,TRBV25-1,TGTGCCAGCAGGGGACAGGGGGCTCGTGAGACCCAGTACTTC,CASRGQGARETQYF
TRBJ2-2,TRBD2,many,TRBV20-1,TGCAGTGCTAGAGTAGGCTGGCTAGCGGGAGATTACACCGGGGAGCTGTTTTTT,CSARVGWLAGDYTGELFF
TRBJ1-4,.,few,TRBV10-3,TGTGCCATCAGTGAGTCTGTTGGGTTTCCGAAGACTAATGAAAAACTGTTTTTT,CAISESVGFPKTNEKLFF
TRBJ2-6,.,.,TRBV6-1,TGTGCCAGCAGTAGCCTTGGGAGGACCAACGTCCTGACTTTC,CASSSLGRTNVLTF
TRBJ2-2,.,.,TRBV30,TGTGCCTGGAATCGGGGACGGAACACCGGGGAGCTGTTTTTT,CAWNRGRNTGELFF
TRBJ1-2,.,few,TRBV9,TGTGCCAGCAGCGAGGGCCTAGGAGGGAACTATGGCTACACCTTC,CASSEGLGGNYGYTF
TRBJ2-2,.,.,TRBV20-1,TGCAGTGCTAGGATGGCAGTCGGGACCGGGGAGCTGTTTTTT,CSARMAVGTGELFF
TRBJ2-2,.,few,TRBV28,TGTGCCAGCAGTTTATTCTTTTCCGGGGAGCTGTTTTTT,CASSLFFSGELFF
TRBJ2-1,TRBD2,few,TRBV20-1,TGCAGTGCTAGGGGGCCCGTGAGAGCGGGAGCCGGGGAGCAGTTCTTC,CSARGPVRAGAGEQFF
TRBJ2-7,.,.,TRBV6-2/TRBV6-3,TGTGCCAGCACCGGGGGCCATACCTACGAGCAGTACTTC,CASTGGHTYEQYF
TRBJ2-5,.,.,TRBV4-2,TGTGCCAGCAGCCAAGTGAAGGAGAGAGAGACCCAGTACTTC,CASSQVKERETQYF
TRBJ1-3,.,few,TRBV12-3/TRBV12-4,TGTGCCAACAGGCTCGCCTCTGGAAACACCATATATTTT,CANRLASGNTIYF
TRBJ1-1,.,many,TRBV12-3/TRBV12-4,TGTGCCAGCAGTCCCTTAGGTACTGAAGCTTTCTTT,CASSPLGTEAFF
TRBJ2-7,.,few,TRBV5-1,TGCGCCAGCAGCTTGGCCGGTCAGAAGACCTACGAGCAGTACTTC,CASSLAGQKTYEQYF
TRBJ2-1,TRBD2,many,TRBV5-1,TGCGCCAGCAGCACCCCCTTCATGGGAGGGTACAATGAGCAGTTCTTC,CASSTPFMGGYNEQFF
TRBJ1-3,TRBD1,many,TRBV4-3,TGCGCCAGCAGCCAAGTCCCGGGACAGGGGAGAAACACCATATATTTT,CASSQVPGQGRNTIYF
TRBJ2-2,.,few,TRBV10-3,TGTGCCATCAGCCCTGTTGGGGGCGCGAACACCGGGGAGCTGTTTTTT,CAISPVGGANTGELFF
TRBJ2-6,.,.,TRBV6-5,TGTGCCAGCAGTTACTCTAGAAATGGGGCCAACGTCCTGACTTTC,CASSYSRNGANVLTF
TRBJ1-1,TRBD1,.,TRBV6-2/TRBV6-3,TGTGCCAGCACTAGTTACAGGGGGCCTTCTATGAACACTGAAGCTTTCTTT,CASTSYRGPSMNTEAFF
TRBJ2-7,TRBD1,many,TRBV18,TGTGCCAGCTCACAGGGGGCGTCCTACGAGCAGTACTTC,CASSQGASYEQYF
TRBJ2-3,.,few,TRBV4-1,TGCGCCAGCCGGGACATCGGGCTCCCCGGTACGCAGTATTTT,CASRDIGLPGTQYF
TRBJ2-1,TRBD1,.,TRBV20-1,TGCAGTGCTGACCGGGACAGGGCTGACAATGAGCAGTTCTTC,CSADRDRADNEQFF
TRBJ1-5,.,many,TRBV6-5,TGTGCCAGCAGTAACGGACAAGGGAGGAATCAGCCCCAGCATTTT,CASSNGQGRNQPQHF
TRBJ1-1,.,.,TRBV20-1,TGCAGTGCTAGCCCGGGGGGAGGGGCTGAAGCTTTCTTT,CSASPGGGAEAFF
TRBJ2-7,TRBD2,few,TRBV20-1,TGCAGTGCCAGGACTAGCGGGGGGGCCTTCACCGAGCAGTACTTC,CSARTSGGAFTEQYF
TRBJ1-1,.,.,TRBV7-8,TGTGCCAGCAGCTTAGCTTTCGTTGGAGTCAGCACTGAAGCTTTCTTT,CASSLAFVGVSTEAFF
TRBJ1-2,.,many,TRBV5-1,TGCGCCAGCAGCTTGGCTGGGCCGGGAGGCTACACCTTC,CASSLAGPGGYTF
TRBJ2-7,TRBD2,many,TRBV20-1,TGCAGTGCTTCCGGGGGGGCGGACGTAGGCGAGCAGTACTTC,CSASGGADVGEQYF
TRBJ1-1,.,many,TRBV7-2,TGTGCCAGCAGCTTACTCTCGGTGAACACTGAAGCTTTCTTT,CASSLLSVNTEAFF
TRBJ1-2,TRBD1,.,TRBV6-5,TGTGCCAGCAGTTACTCGAGGTTGGGGACAGGGAATGGCTACACCTTC,CASSYSRLGTGNGYTF
TRBJ1-1,.,few,TRBV7-9,TGTGCCAGCAGCTTAGCGAAAGATGGCACTGAAGCTTTCTTT,CASSLAKDGTEAFF
TRBJ2-3,TRBD1,.,TRBV4-1,TGCGCCAGCAGCCCCCGGGACAGGGGGTCGGCAGATACGCAGTATTTT,CASSPRDRGSADTQYF
TRBJ2-1,.,few,TRBV4-2,TGTGCCAGCAGCCAAGGCTTAGTGGGCAATGAGCAGTTCTTC,CASSQGLVGNEQFF
TRBJ2-1,.,few,TRBV10-3,TGTGCCCATTCCACCGGGGAAAACAATGAGCAGTTCTTC,CAHSTGENNEQFF
TRBJ1-1,TRBD1,many,TRBV4-1,TGCGCCAGCAGCCCCGGAATGGACAGGGAAACTGAAGCTTTCTTT,CASSPGMDRETEAFF
TRBJ2-7,.,few,TRBV3-1,TGTGCCAGCAGCCCTCCTTGGGCTCCCCTCTACGAGCAGTACTTC,CASSPPWAPLYEQYF
TRBJ1-1,.,.,TRBV11-2,TGTGCCAGCAGCGCAAGGACCGGCGGGTTGAACACTGAAGCTTTCTTT,CASSARTGGLNTEAFF
TRBJ2-7,TRBD1,few,TRBV10-3,TGTGCCATCAGTGATCCGGGACAGGAGCGTGGGCAGTACTTC,CAISDPGQERGQYF
TRBJ2-7,TRBD2,few,TRBV20-1,TGCAGTGCTAGAGATTTACTAGCGGAGCACTACGAGCAGTACTTC,CSARDLLAEHYEQYF
TRBJ2-1,TRBD1,.,TRBV4-2,TGTGCCAGCAGCCAAGACAGGGGGCCGAACAATGAGCAGTTCTTC,CASSQDRGPNNEQFF
TRBJ2-3,.,.,TRBV12-3/TRBV12-4,TGTGCCAGCAGCCAACGACAGGGCACAGATACGCAGTATTTT,CASSQRQGTDTQYF
TRBJ2-7,TRBD2,many,TRBV19,TGTGCCAGTAGTACTCCGTATAGCGGGCGCTCCTACGAGCAGTACTTC,CASSTPYSGRSYEQYF
TRBJ2-5,TRBD1,many,TRBV10-3,TGTGCCTCGGATGACAGGGGGGAGTCAGAGACCCAGTACTTC,CASDDRGESETQYF
TRBJ2-1,TRBD1,few,TRBV27,TGTGCCAGCAGTTTTCAGGGACAGATAGGGGAGCAGTTCTTC,CASSFQGQIGEQFF
TRBJ1-4,TRBD1,few,TRBV5-1,TGCGCCAGCAGTACCGGGACAGGGACTGAAAAACTGTTTTTT,CASSTGTGTEKLFF
TRBJ2-7,TRBD1,.,TRBV12-3/TRBV12-4,TGTGCCAGCACCCCGGGACAGGGGGCGTTCGAGCAGTACTTC,CASTPGQGAFEQYF
TRBJ1-5,TRBD1,.,TRBV20-1,TGCAGTGGCCGACAGGGGGTCAACAATCAGCCCCAGCATTTT,CSGRQGVNNQPQHF
TRBJ2-7,.,.,TRBV5-1,TGCGCCAGCAGCTTGGACACCCCGACCTACGAGCAGTACTTC,CASSLDTPTYEQYF
TRBJ1-1,TRBD1,.,TRBV5-1,TGCGCCAGCAGCCCGGTAGGAACAGGGGACACTGAAGCTTTCTTT,CASSPVGTGDTEAFF
TRBJ2-7,.,many,TRBV2,TGTGCCAGCAGTGAGGGGTCCCGCGGGTACTTC,CASSEGSRGYF